The rows below give T cell receptor beta chains drawn from one sample of a study of sequential checkpoint blockade in melanoma. Measured with immunoSEQ multiplex PCR; TCRdb has only the in-frame clones, and not every one. The data show approximately 12,000 clones, 70% to 85% seen once. Sequenced material: CD8+ T cells sorted from blood (inferred from file names), taken from a patient given nivolumab and ipilimumab in sequence. The receptor set was obtained from a human donor with melanoma. CDR3s include the opening cysteine and the closing phenylalanine or tryptophan. A D gene is named only where the DNA matches it firmly. Size is omitted from some rows. Given values are once, few, many or a class for expanded clones.

TRBV6-6	TRBJ2-7	.	14	.	CASSYSAGLNEQYF	TGTGCCAGCAGTTACTCTGCAGGGTTAAACGAGCAGTACTTC
TRBV6-1	TRBJ2-5	.	14	.	CASSETGAQETQYF	TGTGCCAGCAGTGAAACGGGAGCACAAGAGACCCAGTACTTC
TRBV4-1	TRBJ2-5	few	14	.	CASSQSQLQETQYF	TGCGCCAGCAGCCAATCACAGCTCCAAGAGACCCAGTACTTC
TRBV19	TRBJ2-7	once	14	TRBD1	CASSIGTGTYEQYF	TGTGCCAGTAGTATAGGGACAGGTACCTACGAGCAGTACTTC
TRBV5-1	TRBJ2-3	.	17	TRBD1	CASSWGDRDISTDTQYF	TGCGCCAGCAGCTGGGGGGACAGGGATATTAGCACAGATACGCAGTATTTT
TRBV7-2	TRBJ2-5	.	15	TRBD2	CASSPLAGNQETQYF	TGTGCCAGCAGTCCACTAGCGGGTAACCAAGAGACCCAGTACTTC
TRBV28	TRBJ2-7	.	15	TRBD1	CASSVDRGMIYEQYF	TGTGCCAGCAGTGTTGACAGGGGGATGATCTACGAGCAGTACTTC
TRBV27	TRBJ1-1	.	14	TRBD1	CASSKQGRNTEAFF	TGTGCCAGCAGTAAACAGGGGCGGAACACTGAAGCTTTCTTT
TRBV28	TRBJ2-1	few	14	TRBD2	CASSTGGSYNEQFF	TGTGCCAGCAGCACGGGGGGGTCCTACAATGAGCAGTTCTTC
TRBV18	TRBJ2-7	.	13	.	CASSPGQNNEQYF	TGTGCCAGCTCACCAGGGCAGAACAACGAGCAGTACTTC
TRBV7-6	TRBJ2-7	.	14	TRBD1	CASSQQGDTYEQYF	TGTGCCAGCAGCCAACAGGGGGATACCTACGAGCAGTACTTC
TRBV27	TRBJ2-1	.	16	TRBD2	CASSSRGVGDYNEQFF	TGTGCCAGCAGTTCCCGGGGGGTGGGCGACTACAATGAGCAGTTCTTC
TRBV6-4	TRBJ1-1	.	11	.	CASSGGGEAFF	TGTGCCAGCAGTGGCGGGGGCGAAGCTTTCTTT
TRBV4-1	TRBJ2-7	once	13	.	CASSQTSSYEQYF	TGCGCCAGCAGCCAAACTAGCTCCTACGAGCAGTACTTC
TRBV13	TRBJ2-1	.	14	.	CASSLEQVGNEQFF	TGTGCCAGCAGCTTAGAACAGGTCGGCAATGAGCAGTTCTTC
TRBV9	TRBJ1-1	.	13	.	CASSPQGFPEAFF	TGTGCCAGCAGCCCCCAGGGTTTCCCTGAAGCTTTCTTT
TRBV25-1	TRBJ2-5	.	13	.	CASSAFGGETQYF	TGTGCCAGCAGTGCGTTCGGAGGGGAGACCCAGTACTTC
TRBV9	TRBJ2-2	.	20	TRBD2	CASSERSLLAGRPNTGELFF	TGTGCCAGCAGCGAAAGGTCCCTACTAGCGGGGCGACCGAACACCGGGGAGCTGTTTTTT
TRBV19	TRBJ2-7	few	15	.	CASSIVGDISYEQYF	TGTGCCAGTAGTATAGTAGGGGACATTTCCTACGAGCAGTACTTC
TRBV10-1	TRBJ2-1	.	18	TRBD2	CASSESGLAGGSYNEQFF	TGCGCCAGCAGTGAGTCCGGTCTAGCGGGCGGCTCCTACAATGAGCAGTTCTTC
TRBV19	TRBJ1-6	.	15	TRBD1	CASSIQGTGESPLHF	TGTGCCAGTAGTATCCAGGGGACAGGGGAATCACCCCTCCACTTT
TRBV19	TRBJ2-7	.	15	.	CASSSIGGGINEQYF	TGTGCCAGTAGTTCCATAGGTGGGGGCATCAACGAGCAGTACTTC
TRBV9	TRBJ2-7	.	14	.	CASSPEDISYEQYF	TGTGCCAGCAGCCCAGAGGACATATCCTACGAGCAGTACTTC
TRBV19	TRBJ2-2	.	14	.	CASLDWGDTGELFF	TGTGCCAGTCTCGATTGGGGGGACACCGGGGAGCTGTTTTTT
TRBV6-4	TRBJ2-5	.	14	TRBD2	CASSPGLAQETQYF	TGTGCCAGCAGTCCGGGACTAGCCCAAGAGACCCAGTACTTC
TRBV2	TRBJ2-1	few	14	TRBD2	CASEGLAGVNEQFF	TGTGCCAGCGAGGGACTAGCGGGAGTCAATGAGCAGTTCTTC
TRBV7-9	TRBJ2-2	.	18	TRBD1	CASSWIGVVGGNTGELFF	TGTGCCAGCAGCTGGATTGGCGTGGTAGGGGGCAACACCGGGGAGCTGTTTTTT
TRBV29-1	TRBJ2-4	.	18	TRBD1	CSVEGPFSGTEAGNIQYF	TGCAGCGTTGAAGGGCCATTCTCCGGGACAGAGGCGGGAAACATTCAGTACTTC
TRBV5-8	TRBJ2-3	once	19	TRBD2	CASSPGLAGGGPATDTQYF	TGTGCCAGCAGTCCGGGACTAGCGGGAGGAGGCCCAGCGACAGATACGCAGTATTTT
TRBV6-6	TRBJ2-1	.	13	.	CASTGRGYNEQFF	TGTGCCAGCACGGGCAGGGGCTACAATGAGCAGTTCTTC
TRBV13	TRBJ2-1	.	16	.	CASSLYSGWAGNEQFF	TGTGCCAGCAGCTTATATAGCGGCTGGGCCGGCAATGAGCAGTTCTTC
TRBV6-5	TRBJ1-2	.	13	.	CASSPSGFVGYTF	TGTGCCAGCAGCCCTTCAGGGTTTGTGGGCTACACCTTC
TRBV6-1	TRBJ2-2	.	14	.	CASSGGGGTGELFF	TGTGCCAGCAGTGGAGGGGGAGGGACCGGGGAGCTGTTTTTT
TRBV4-2	TRBJ1-5	once	17	.	CASSQDPVGVQRQPQHF	TGTGCCAGCAGCCAAGATCCGGTAGGGGTTCAACGTCAGCCCCAGCATTTT
TRBV6-1	TRBJ2-1	.	12	TRBD1	CVSGDRDNEQFF	TGTGTGTCAGGGGACAGGGACAATGAGCAGTTCTTC
TRBV6-1	TRBJ1-5	few	16	TRBD1	CASSELPDRGNQPQHF	TGTGCCAGCAGTGAACTCCCGGACAGGGGAAATCAGCCCCAGCATTTT
TRBV29-1	TRBJ2-7	once	13	TRBD1	CSVLGQGSHEQYF	TGCAGCGTTTTGGGACAGGGGTCCCACGAGCAGTACTTC
TRBV27	TRBJ2-5	.	15	.	CASSFVRDNQETQYF	TGTGCCAGCAGTTTCGTCCGGGACAACCAAGAGACCCAGTACTTC
TRBV18	TRBJ2-2	.	18	TRBD1	CASSPGQGANPNTGELFF	TGTGCCAGCTCACCGGGACAGGGCGCCAATCCGAACACCGGGGAGCTGTTTTTT
TRBV9	TRBJ2-1	.	14	TRBD2	CASSVSSGNNEQFF	TGTGCCAGCAGCGTATCTAGCGGAAACAATGAGCAGTTCTTC
TRBV10-3	TRBJ1-3	.	13	.	CAISRDTLNTIYF	TGTGCCATCAGTAGGGACACACTAAACACCATATATTTT
TRBV2	TRBJ2-1	.	18	TRBD2	CASSEETSGSFSYNEQFF	TGTGCCAGCAGTGAAGAGACTAGCGGGTCTTTCTCCTACAATGAGCAGTTCTTC
TRBV9	TRBJ1-1	few	15	TRBD1	CASSVGGQGNTEAFF	TGTGCCAGCAGCGTAGGGGGACAGGGAAACACTGAAGCTTTCTTT
TRBV6-4	TRBJ1-2	.	16	TRBD1	CASPDRAHLLVYGYTF	TGTGCCAGCCCGGACAGGGCCCACCTCCTCGTCTATGGCTACACCTTC
TRBV4-1	TRBJ2-7	.	15	TRBD1	CASSQGGTGPYEQYF	TGCGCCAGCAGCCAAGGGGGGACAGGACCCTACGAGCAGTACTTC
TRBV6-1	TRBJ1-1	.	15	.	CASSAQGLMNTEAFF	TGTGCCAGCAGTGCACAGGGTCTAATGAACACTGAAGCTTTCTTT
TRBV4-2	TRBJ2-7	.	13	.	CASSQAGSYEQYF	TGTGCCAGCAGCCAAGCAGGGTCCTACGAGCAGTACTTC
TRBV4-1	TRBJ2-7	.	15	.	CASSLGHQGSNEQYF	TGCGCCAGCAGTCTTGGACATCAAGGCAGCAACGAGCAGTACTTC
TRBV27	TRBJ2-1	.	11	.	CATGGVAEQFF	TGTGCCACCGGGGGAGTAGCAGAGCAGTTCTTC
TRBV10-2	TRBJ2-2	.	13	.	CASSGANTGELFF	TGCGCCAGCAGTGGAGCGAACACCGGGGAGCTGTTTTTT
TRBV2	TRBJ1-5	.	15	.	CASSELGRSNQPQHF	TGTGCCAGCAGTGAACTGGGGCGAAGCAATCAGCCCCAGCATTTT